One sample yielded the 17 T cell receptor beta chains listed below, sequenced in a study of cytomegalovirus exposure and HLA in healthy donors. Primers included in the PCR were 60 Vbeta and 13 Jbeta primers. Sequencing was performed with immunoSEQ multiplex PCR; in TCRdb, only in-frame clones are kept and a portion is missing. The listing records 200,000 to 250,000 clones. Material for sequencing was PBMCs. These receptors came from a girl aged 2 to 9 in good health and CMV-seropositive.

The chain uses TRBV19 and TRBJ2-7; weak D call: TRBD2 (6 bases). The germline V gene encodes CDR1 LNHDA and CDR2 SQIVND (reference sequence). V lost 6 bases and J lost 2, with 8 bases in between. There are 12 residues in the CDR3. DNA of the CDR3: TGTGCCAGTAGGGGCGGGACCTACGAGCAGTACTTC. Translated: CASRGGTYEQYF.

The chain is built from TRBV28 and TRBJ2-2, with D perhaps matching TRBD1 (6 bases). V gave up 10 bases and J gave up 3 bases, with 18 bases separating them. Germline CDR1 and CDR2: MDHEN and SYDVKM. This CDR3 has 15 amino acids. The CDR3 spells CATLTGPSDTGELFF. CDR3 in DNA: TGTGCCACCCTTACAGGGCCAAGTGACACCGGGGAGCTGTTTTTT.

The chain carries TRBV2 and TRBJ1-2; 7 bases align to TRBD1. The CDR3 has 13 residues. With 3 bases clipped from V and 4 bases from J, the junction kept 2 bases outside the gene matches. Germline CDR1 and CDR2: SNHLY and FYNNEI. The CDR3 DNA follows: TGTGCCAGCAGTGAGAGACAGGGCTATGGCTACACCTTC. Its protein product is CASSERQGYGYTF.

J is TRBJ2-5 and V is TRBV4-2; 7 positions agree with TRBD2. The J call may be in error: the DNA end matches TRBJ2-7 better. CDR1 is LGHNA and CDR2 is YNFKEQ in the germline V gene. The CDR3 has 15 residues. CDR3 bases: TGTGCCAGCAGCCAAGTCGTGGGAGGGCCTTACGAGCAGTACTTC. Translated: CASSQVVGGPYEQYF.

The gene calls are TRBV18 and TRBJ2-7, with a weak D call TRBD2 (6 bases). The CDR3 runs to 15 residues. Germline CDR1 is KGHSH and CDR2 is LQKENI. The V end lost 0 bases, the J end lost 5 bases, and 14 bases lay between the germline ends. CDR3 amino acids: CASSPPGREIDEQYF. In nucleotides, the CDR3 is TGTGCCAGCTCACCACCGGGACGGGAGATCGACGAGCAGTACTTC.

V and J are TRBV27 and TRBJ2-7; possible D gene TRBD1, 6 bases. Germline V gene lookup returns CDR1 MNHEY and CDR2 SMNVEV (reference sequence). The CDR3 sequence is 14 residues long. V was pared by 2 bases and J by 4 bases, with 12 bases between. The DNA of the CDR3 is TGTGCCAGCAGTTTAGTGGCAGGGGAGTACGAGCAGTACTTC. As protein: CASSLVAGEYEQYF.

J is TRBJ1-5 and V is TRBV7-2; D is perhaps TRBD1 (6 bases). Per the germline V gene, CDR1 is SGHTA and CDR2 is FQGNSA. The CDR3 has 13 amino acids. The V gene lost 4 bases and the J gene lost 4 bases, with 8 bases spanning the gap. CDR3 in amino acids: CASSYDRNQPQHF. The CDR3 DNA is TGTGCCAGCAGCTACGACAGGAATCAGCCCCAGCATTTT.

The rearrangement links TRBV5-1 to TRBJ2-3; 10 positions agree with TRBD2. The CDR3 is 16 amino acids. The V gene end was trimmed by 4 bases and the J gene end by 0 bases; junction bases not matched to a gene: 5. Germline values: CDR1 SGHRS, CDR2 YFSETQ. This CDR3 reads CASSVTSGISTDTQYF. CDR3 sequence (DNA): TGCGCCAGCAGCGTCACTAGCGGGATAAGCACAGATACGCAGTATTTT.

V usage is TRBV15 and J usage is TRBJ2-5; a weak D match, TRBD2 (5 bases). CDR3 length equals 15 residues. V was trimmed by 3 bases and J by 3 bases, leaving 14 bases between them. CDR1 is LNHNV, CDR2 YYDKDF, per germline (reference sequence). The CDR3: CATSSSPSGKETQYF. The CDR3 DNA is TGTGCCACCAGCAGCTCCCCGTCCGGGAAAGAGACCCAGTACTTC.

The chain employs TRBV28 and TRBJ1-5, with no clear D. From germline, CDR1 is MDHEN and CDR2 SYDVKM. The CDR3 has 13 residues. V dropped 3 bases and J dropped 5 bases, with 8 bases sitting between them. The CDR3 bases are TGTGCCAGCAGTTTTGAACGGGATCAGCCCCAGCATTTT. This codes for CASSFERDQPQHF.

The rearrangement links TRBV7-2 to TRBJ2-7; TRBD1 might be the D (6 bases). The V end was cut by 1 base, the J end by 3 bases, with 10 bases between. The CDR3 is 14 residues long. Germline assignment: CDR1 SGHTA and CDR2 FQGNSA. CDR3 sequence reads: CASSLEPGDYEQYF. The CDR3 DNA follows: TGTGCCAGCAGCTTAGAACCAGGGGACTACGAGCAGTACTTC.

CDR3 DNA: TGTGCCAGCAGATGGACAGGAACTAGCACAGATACGCAGTATTTT. Residues: CASRWTGTSTDTQYF. The J gene is TRBJ2-3, the V gene TRBV6-1, with 7 bases identical to TRBD1. Looked up from germline, CDR1 is MNHNS and CDR2 is SASEGT. There are 15 residues in the CDR3. J lost 0 bases, V lost 6 bases, and 6 bases had no gene match.

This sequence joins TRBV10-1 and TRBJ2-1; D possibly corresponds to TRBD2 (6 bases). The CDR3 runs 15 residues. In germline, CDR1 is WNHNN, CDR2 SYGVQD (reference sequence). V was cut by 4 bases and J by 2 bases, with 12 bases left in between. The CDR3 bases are TGCGCCAGCAGTGGTGGCGGGAAGACCTACAATGAGCAGTTCTTC. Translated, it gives CASSGGGKTYNEQFF.

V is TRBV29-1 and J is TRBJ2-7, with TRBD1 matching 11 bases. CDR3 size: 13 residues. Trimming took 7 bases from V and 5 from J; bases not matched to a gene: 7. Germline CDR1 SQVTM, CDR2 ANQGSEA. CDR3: CSATGQGADEQYF. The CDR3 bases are TGCAGCGCCACCGGACAGGGGGCCGACGAGCAGTACTTC.

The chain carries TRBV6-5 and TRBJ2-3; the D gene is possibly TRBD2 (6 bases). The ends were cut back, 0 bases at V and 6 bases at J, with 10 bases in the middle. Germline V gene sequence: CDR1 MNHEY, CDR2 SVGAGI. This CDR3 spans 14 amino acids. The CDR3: CASSYSNAGDTQYF. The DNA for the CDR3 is TGTGCCAGCAGTTACTCGAATGCGGGGGATACGCAGTATTTT.

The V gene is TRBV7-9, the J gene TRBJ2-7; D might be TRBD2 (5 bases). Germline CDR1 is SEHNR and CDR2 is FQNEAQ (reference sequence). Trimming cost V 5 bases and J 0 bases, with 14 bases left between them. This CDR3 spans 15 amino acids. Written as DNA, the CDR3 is TGTGCCAGCAGCCCAATACTAGTTAGCTCCTACGAGCAGTACTTC. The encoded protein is CASSPILVSSYEQYF.

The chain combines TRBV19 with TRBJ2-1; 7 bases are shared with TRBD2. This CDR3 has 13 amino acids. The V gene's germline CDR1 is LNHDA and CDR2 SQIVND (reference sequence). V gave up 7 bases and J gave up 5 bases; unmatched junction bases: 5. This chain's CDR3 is CASTPGLNNEQFF. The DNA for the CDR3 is TGTGCCAGTACCCCGGGACTAAACAATGAGCAGTTCTTC.